This T cell receptor beta chain was identified during a study of glioma-infiltrating T cells after dendritic cell vaccination. Study-wide background: The vaccine used monocyte-derived dendritic cells pulsed overnight with autologous tumor lysate. Study findings and constraints: The cohort had few patients with full blood and tumor sets.

Method: immunoSEQ multiplex PCR; TCRdb's copy keeps in-frame clones and lacks some. Here the sample spans tens of thousands of clones, roughly 87% being singletons. Isocitrate dehydrogenase mutation was absent in all glioblastoma patients. Turning to this clone: Its antigen is unidentified.

Germline CDR1 reads GTSNPN; CDR2 reads SVGIG (reference sequence). The CDR3 is made up of 15 amino acids. Trimming cost V 7 bases and J 0 bases, with 16 bases left between them. This chain joins TRBV30 and TRBJ1-5; unclear D gene. The source was blood, collected before dendritic cell vaccination. This TCR came from a human donor with glioblastoma. The CDR3 DNA is TGTGCCTACAAAGTGGAGGTGGGTAGCAATCAGCCCCAGCATTTT. Translating it yields CAYKVEVGSNQPQHF.